This is a list of T cell receptor beta chains from one sample in a study of T cells in Graves' hyperthyroidism and ophthalmopathy. One entry per CDR3 protein results from TCRdb running MiXCR on the multiplex PCR reads. The sample holds roughly 280,000 distinct CDR3 sequences, 22% seen once. The sample comprised blood. The source of these receptors is a man aged 30-40 years with Graves' ophthalmopathy. The CDR3 runs from the conserved cysteine through the conserved F or W. The D gene is left open where the match is weak. Rows may omit the clone size; those that give it use once, few, many or a size class.

J gene	D gene	V gene	clone size	CDR3 protein	CDR3 DNA
TRBJ2-1	TRBD2	TRBV20-1	few	CSARGGVGGSYNEQFF	TGCAGTGCTAGGGGGGGAGTGGGGGGGTCCTACAATGAGCAGTTCTTC
TRBJ2-7	TRBD1	TRBV6-1	few	CASRRQGSSPYEQYF	TGTGCCAGCAGGCGACAGGGCTCGTCGCCATACGAGCAGTACTTC
TRBJ1-2	-	TRBV6-1	-	CASSLEWRTSNYGYTF	TGTGCCAGCAGTCTCGAATGGAGGACGTCTAACTATGGCTACACCTTC
TRBJ2-1	TRBD2	TRBV9	-	CASSALGSSGRANEQFF	TGTGCCAGCAGCGCACTGGGGTCCAGCGGGAGGGCCAATGAGCAGTTCTTC
TRBJ2-7	TRBD2	TRBV4-1	-	CASSQDPGTSNEQYF	TGCGCCAGCAGCCAAGATCCAGGGACTAGCAACGAGCAGTACTTC
TRBJ2-7	TRBD2	TRBV20-1	-	CSARGTSGIYEQYF	TGCAGTGCTAGGGGGACTAGCGGGATCTACGAGCAGTACTTC
TRBJ2-7	TRBD2	TRBV5-8	once	CASSRTSGGTQQYF	TGTGCCAGCAGCCGGACTAGCGGGGGTACCCAGCAGTACTTC
TRBJ2-5	TRBD2	TRBV5-1	few	CASSSTAGTSGRETQYF	TGCGCCAGCAGCTCAACTGCCGGGACTAGCGGGAGAGAGACCCAGTACTTC
TRBJ1-5	-	TRBV4-1	-	CASSQGWGDGNQPQHF	TGCGCCAGCAGCCAAGGGTGGGGGGATGGCAATCAGCCCCAGCATTTT
TRBJ1-2	-	TRBV3-1	many	CASSQATGGYTF	TGTGCCAGCAGCCAAGCGACAGGTGGCTACACCTTC
TRBJ2-7	-	TRBV18	many	CASSPQGTAGEQYF	TGTGCCAGCTCACCACAGGGGACCGCGGGTGAGCAGTACTTC
TRBJ2-3	TRBD2	TRBV7-9	-	CASSPQGLAGAHTDTQYF	TGTGCCAGCAGCCCCCAAGGACTAGCGGGAGCACACACAGATACGCAGTATTTT
TRBJ2-3	-	TRBV11-2	many	CASSLLFGSRTTDTQYF	TGTGCCAGCAGCTTACTTTTTGGCAGTCGGACCACAGATACGCAGTATTTT
TRBJ2-1	TRBD1	TRBV14	-	CASSQERWDSYNEQFF	TGTGCCAGCAGCCAAGAACGGTGGGACAGCTACAATGAGCAGTTCTTC
TRBJ2-7	TRBD2	TRBV12-3/TRBV12-4	-	CASSAGGVYEQYF	TGTGCCAGCAGCGCTGGGGGGGTTTACGAGCAGTACTTC
TRBJ2-7	-	TRBV5-1	-	CASSLETAGYEQYF	TGCGCCAGCAGCTTGGAAACGGCGGGTTACGAGCAGTACTTC
TRBJ2-5	TRBD2	TRBV7-8	-	CASSALAGGIIQETQYF	TGTGCCAGCAGCGCACTAGCGGGAGGAATTATACAAGAGACCCAGTACTTC
TRBJ2-7	TRBD1	TRBV18	-	CASSPPGTGKYEQYF	TGTGCCAGCTCACCCCCCGGGACAGGAAAGTACGAGCAGTACTTC
TRBJ2-1	-	TRBV7-9	-	CASSSGRGASDHNEQFF	TGTGCCAGCAGCTCCGGCCGGGGGGCTAGCGACCACAATGAGCAGTTCTTC
TRBJ1-6	-	TRBV6-6	few	CASSYSLLGSYNSPLHF	TGTGCCAGCAGTTACTCTCTCCTCGGCTCCTATAATTCACCCCTCCACTTT
TRBJ2-2	-	TRBV5-1	few	CASSLTQLNTGELFF	TGCGCCAGCAGCTTGACCCAGTTAAACACCGGGGAGCTGTTTTTT
TRBJ1-1	-	TRBV4-1	few	CASSQTTGEAFF	TGCGCCAGCAGCCAGACGACAGGCGAAGCTTTCTTT
TRBJ2-6	-	TRBV7-9	-	CASRRGGANVLTF	TGTGCCAGCAGGCGAGGTGGGGCCAACGTCCTGACTTTC
TRBJ2-7	-	TRBV2	few	CASNKVGRDRYEQYF	TGTGCCAGCAACAAGGTGGGCAGAGACCGCTACGAGCAGTACTTC